Each of the 32 T cell receptor beta chains below was sequenced from the same sample in a study of molecular identifiers for immune sequencing clone quantification. TCRdb re-called the PCR reads through MiXCR, storing one row per CDR3 protein. The table includes hundreds of thousands of distinct CDR3 sequences, about 21% detected once. Material for sequencing was naive CD8+ T cells from blood, with Jurkat cell RNA spiked in. This sample's subset: FACS-sorted CD8+CD4-CCR7+CD45RA+ naive T cells. Receptor source: a human donor in good health. Some libraries in this study had Jurkat cell RNA spiked in.

Note on this clonotype: The final CDR3 position lacks the conserved phenylalanine or tryptophan, pointing to a likely read error. This chain uses TRBV19 with TRBJ2-7, with a possible D match to TRBD2 (6 bases). Germline lookup yields CDR1 LNHDA and CDR2 SQIVND (reference sequence). Deletions cut 2 bases from V and 5 bases from J, with 10 bases between. The CDR3 has 13 residues. In DNA, the CDR3 is TGTGCCAGTAGTATAATTGCGGGGAACGAGCAGTACATC. This translates into CASSIIAGNEQYI.

Comments on this clonotype: A much more abundant neighbour one base away suggests this may be a read error. The chain employs TRBV12-5 and TRBJ2-3; D call uncertain. This CDR3 has 14 residues. Germline CDR1 is LGHNT and CDR2 is FRNRAP. V dropped 0 bases and J dropped 2 bases, with 6 bases sitting between them. CDR3 nucleotides: TGTGCTAGTGGTTTGGTACTCTACACAGATACGCAGTATTTT. It is translated as CASGLVLYTDTQYF.

This clonotype showed up many times. This chain uses TRBV4-2 with TRBJ2-3; D gene ambiguous. V was cut by 0 bases and J by 6 bases, with 16 bases left in between. CDR3 length: 16 residues. Looked up from germline, CDR1 is LGHNA and CDR2 is YNFKEQ. The DNA of the CDR3 is TGTGCCAGCAGCCAAGATCAATCTGACAACGGCGATACGCAGTATTTT. Encoded protein: CASSQDQSDNGDTQYF.

The sample holds many counts of this clonotype. The chain uses TRBV6-2 or TRBV6-3 and TRBJ2-2, with 10 bases matching TRBD2. The V gene end was trimmed by 6 bases and the J gene end by 1 base; junction bases not matched to a gene: 2. Germline V gives CDR1 MNHEY, CDR2 SVGEGT. This CDR3 spans 15 amino acids. In nucleotides, the CDR3 is TGTGCCAGCAGCCGGACTAGCGGGAACACCGGGGAGCTGTTTTTT. As protein: CASSRTSGNTGELFF.

This clonotype was observed many times. The chain uses TRBV4-1 and TRBJ2-7; the match to TRBD1 covers 8 bases. Looked up from germline, CDR1 is MGHRA and CDR2 is YSYEKL. J gave up 2 bases and V 5 bases, and 2 bases lay outside the gene matches. The CDR3 runs to 13 residues. The CDR3 sequence is CASSRDRTYEQYF. The CDR3 nucleotides read TGCGCCAGCAGCAGGGACAGGACCTACGAGCAGTACTTC.

The chain carries TRBV30 and TRBJ2-2; D not certain. V lost 0 bases and J 3 bases, leaving 5 bases between the germline ends. This CDR3 is built from 13 residues. Germline V lookup: CDR1 GTSNPN, CDR2 SVGIG (reference sequence). The CDR3: CAWSVTYTGELFF. The CDR3 nucleotides are TGTGCCTGGAGTGTAACCTACACCGGGGAGCTGTTTTTT. Complete variable domain (other parts from reference TRBV30 and TRBJ2-2): SQTIHQWPATLVQPVGSPLSLECTVEGTSNPNLYWYRQAAGRGLQLLFYSVGIGQISSEVPQNLSASRPQDRQFILSSKKLLLSDSGFYLCAWSVTYTGELFFGEGSRLTVL.

This clonotype appeared many times. The J gene is TRBJ2-3, the V gene TRBV6-5; the D is unclear. Germline values: CDR1 MNHEY, CDR2 SVGAGI. V shed 0 bases and J shed 8 bases, with 6 bases lying between them. The CDR3 contains 12 residues. CDR3 amino acids: CASSYSMGTQYF. CDR3 nucleotides: TGTGCCAGCAGTTACTCTATGGGTACGCAGTATTTT.

On this clonotype: A much larger clone differs by one base, so this may be a read error. This chain uses TRBV4-1 with TRBJ1-5; D is unclear. The CDR3 has 15 amino acids. CDR1 is MGHRA, CDR2 YSYEKL, per germline. Written as DNA, the CDR3 is TGCGGCAGCAGTGTTGTGGGGAGTAGCAATCAGCCCCAGCATTTT. Its protein is CGSSVVGSSNQPQHF.

Ten or more counts support this clonotype. This chain connects TRBV7-9 to TRBJ2-3; the D call may be TRBD1 or TRBD2 (5 bases each). Between the trimmed V and J ends, which lost 1 base and 2 bases, there was a span of 7 bases. This CDR3 region has 14 residues. Germline loops: CDR1 SEHNR, CDR2 FQNEAQ (reference sequence). CDR3 amino acids: CASSLGGDTDTQYF. CDR3 nucleotides: TGTGCCAGCAGCTTAGGAGGGGACACAGATACGCAGTATTTT.

This clonotype was found many times. The V call is TRBV28, the J call TRBJ2-1; D remains ambiguous. The CDR3 is 12 residues long. Germline-derived CDR1 and CDR2 are MDHEN and SYDVKM. Trimming removed 1 base at V and 12 bases at J, with 10 bases between. CDR3 residues: CASSLYVYGQFF. CDR3 DNA: TGTGCCAGCAGTTTATACGTTTATGGGCAGTTCTTC.

Concerning this clonotype: A read error may explain this, as a much larger clone is one base away. This chain uses TRBV13 with TRBJ1-1; maybe TRBD1 (6 bases). This CDR3 comprises 13 residues. Trimming took off 3 bases at V and 7 bases at J, with 12 bases between the two ends. Germline CDR1 PRHDT, CDR2 FYEKMQ (reference sequence). CDR3 loop: CASSFWRGSEAFF. The CDR3 DNA sequence: TGTGCCAGCAGCTTTTGGAGGGGGAGTGAAGCTTTCTTT.

This clonotype was recorded at least ten times. The V and J genes are TRBV12-3 or TRBV12-4 and TRBJ2-6; possibly TRBD2 for D (5 bases). The CDR3 length is 17 residues. Trimming stripped 5 bases from V and 6 bases from J, with 20 bases between. The CDR3 region has the DNA TGTGCCAGCAGTCCCTCCCCCCCGGGATCCGAGGCCAACGTCCTGACTTTC. It specifies CASSPSPPGSEANVLTF.

This clonotype was seen a handful of times. The chain employs TRBV27 and TRBJ2-5; a possible D gene is TRBD2 (5 bases). Germline V gene lookup returns CDR1 MNHEY and CDR2 SMNVEV (reference sequence). The V and J ends lost 3 bases and 0 bases respectively, with 11 bases between them. The CDR3 is 15 amino acids. The chain's CDR3 is CASSLSSWDQETQYF. Here the CDR3 DNA reads TGTGCCAGCAGTTTGTCTAGCTGGGACCAAGAGACCCAGTACTTC.

This clonotype appeared a few times. V usage is TRBV5-1 and J usage is TRBJ2-1; 9 nucleotides align to TRBD2. This CDR3 has 17 amino acids. Germline CDR1 is SGHRS and CDR2 is YFSETQ. J lost 2 bases, V lost 4 bases, and 10 bases had no gene match. This chain's CDR3 is CASSLAGGGAPYNEQFF. For the CDR3, the DNA is TGCGCCAGCAGCCTGGCCGGCGGGGGGGCTCCCTACAATGAGCAGTTCTTC.

This clonotype was seen many times. V and J are TRBV3-1 and TRBJ1-5, with a weak D call TRBD1 (5 bases). This CDR3 contains 15 residues. Germline assignment: CDR1 LGHDT and CDR2 YNNKEL (reference sequence). V was shortened by 8 bases and J by 4 bases, with 18 bases between the two germline ends. CDR3 sequence: CASSGDGTENQPQHF. CDR3 in DNA: TGTGCCAGCTCTGGTGACGGGACGGAAAATCAGCCCCAGCATTTT.

This clonotype has just a few counts. The J gene is TRBJ2-7, the V gene TRBV27; D remains ambiguous. CDR3 size: 13 residues. CDR1 MNHEY and CDR2 SMNVEV come from the germline V gene (reference sequence). Trimming cost V 4 bases and J 0 bases, with 7 bases left between them. The CDR3 coding sequence is TGTGCCAGCAGTTACACACTCTCCTACGAGCAGTACTTC. Its translation: CASSYTLSYEQYF.

This clonotype has a count of ten or more. The gene calls are TRBV6-5 and TRBJ1-5; TRBD1 is a possible D gene (5 bases). The CDR3 is made up of 15 amino acids. V dropped 0 bases and J dropped 5 bases, with 11 bases sitting between them. The germline V gene has CDR1 MNHEY and CDR2 SVGAGI. CDR3 DNA: TGTGCCAGCAGTTACTCCTCAGGGCTTGATCAGCCCCAGCATTTT. It encodes CASSYSSGLDQPQHF.

This sequence joins TRBV7-2 and TRBJ2-7; 13 nucleotides align to TRBD2. The CDR3 is 17 residues long. The germline V gene encodes CDR1 SGHTA and CDR2 FQGNSA. V was pared by 6 bases and J by 7 bases, with 15 bases of the junction left unmatched. The CDR3 nucleotides read TGTGCCAGCAGTCAAGCCCGGACTAGCGGGGGCCCGGGGGAGCAGTACTTC. It encodes CASSQARTSGGPGEQYF.

This clonotype appeared a single time. This may come from a read error, since a much larger clone is one base off. The chain recombines TRBV12-3 or TRBV12-4 with TRBJ1-3; D might be TRBD1 (6 bases). This CDR3 spans 16 amino acids. As DNA, the CDR3 is TGTGCCAACAGTGGAGTACTACAGGGTCCCGGAAACACCATATATTTT. Its protein is CANSGVLQGPGNTIYF.

A word on this clonotype: This CDR3 is missing its conserved last phenylalanine or tryptophan, likely due to a read error. V gene TRBV7-9 combines with J gene TRBJ2-1; D not certain. CDR1 and CDR2 from the germline V gene are SEHNR and FQNEAQ (reference sequence). This CDR3 spans 14 amino acids. Trimming removed 4 bases at V and 3 bases at J, with 10 bases between. CDR3 DNA: TGTGCCAGCAGCTCGATAGTGAACTACAATGAGCAGTTCTAC. It codes for CASSSIVNYNEQFY.

This clonotype was observed at least ten times. The CDR3 nucleotides read TGCGCCAGCAGTCCCCCGGGGGTTGTCAAAAACATTCAGTACTTC. Encoded protein: CASSPPGVVKNIQYF. V usage is TRBV23-1 and J usage is TRBJ2-4, with D possibly being TRBD2 (6 bases). TRBV23-1 is recorded as an ORF, its role being uncertain. CDR3 length: 15 amino acids. V lost 4 bases to trimming and J lost 3 bases, with 13 bases between them.

Concerning this clonotype itself: Possible read error: a much larger clone is one base away. The chain carries TRBV14 and TRBJ2-3; D call uncertain. The V end was cut by 3 bases, the J end by 6 bases, with 13 bases between. The CDR3 runs 14 residues. CDR1 and CDR2 (germline): SGHDN, FVKESK. CDR3 residues: CASSQRIGYDTQYF. In DNA, the CDR3 is TGTGCCAGCAGCCAGCGGATAGGGTATGATACGCAGTATTTT.

This clonotype appeared once. Given a much more abundant clone one base away, this may be a read error. The chain links TRBV6-2 or TRBV6-3 to TRBJ2-3, with 9 nucleotides matching TRBD2. Trimming took 2 bases from V and 2 from J; bases not matched to a gene: 8. The CDR3 has 17 residues. Germline-derived CDR1 and CDR2 are MNHEY and SVGEGT. CDR3 residues: CASSYPTTSGNTDTQYF. The CDR3 bases are TGTGCCAGCAGTTACCCGACGACTAGCGGAAACACAGATACGCAGTATTTT.

This clonotype was counted between two and nine times. The J gene is TRBJ1-4, the V gene TRBV4-1; the D gene is possibly TRBD1 (6 bases). The V gene's germline CDR1 is MGHRA and CDR2 YSYEKL. With 3 bases removed from V and 8 bases from J, the gap between germline ends came to 19 bases. The CDR3 consists of 16 residues. The CDR3 nucleotides are TGCGCCAGCAGCCATAGAAACAGGGCCCCGGACGAAAAACTGTTTTTT. This gives the protein CASSHRNRAPDEKLFF.

A note on this clonotype: A much larger clone lies a single base off, so this may be a read error. The gene calls are TRBV12-3 or TRBV12-4 and TRBJ1-1; D not resolved. The CDR3 totals 13 residues. The CDR3 nucleotides read TGTGCCAGCAGTTTCAGTCCGAACACTGGAGCTTTCTTT. Translated, it gives CASSFSPNTGAFF.

This clonotype was counted at least ten times. The chain has TRBV20-1 and TRBJ2-7, with 8 nucleotides matching TRBD2. The ends lost 0 bases at V and 4 bases at J; junction bases unmatched: 8. The V gene's germline CDR1 is DFQATT and CDR2 SNEGSKA (reference sequence). There are 15 residues in the CDR3. The CDR3 spells CSARDPETSVYEQYF. In nucleotides, the CDR3 is TGCAGTGCTAGAGATCCTGAGACTAGCGTTTACGAGCAGTACTTC.

This clonotype was seen at least ten times. J is TRBJ2-7 and V is TRBV12-3 or TRBV12-4, with TRBD2 matching 7 bases. The CDR3 is 13 residues long. Trimming took 3 bases from V and 5 from J; bases not matched to a gene: 4. CDR3 protein: CASSLVRGDEQYF. The CDR3 DNA sequence: TGTGCCAGCAGTTTGGTTCGGGGGGACGAGCAGTACTTC.

This clonotype has only a few counts. J is TRBJ1-2 and V is TRBV9; D is perhaps TRBD1 (5 bases). The CDR3 has 13 residues. Germline CDR1 and CDR2: SGDLS and YYNGEE. Trimming took off 3 bases at V and 6 bases at J, with 12 bases between the two ends. The CDR3: CASSGVGADGYTF. The CDR3 region has the DNA TGTGCCAGCAGCGGGGTAGGGGCAGATGGCTACACCTTC.

Worth noting for this clonotype: A much larger clone is a single base away; this may be a read error. V is TRBV19 and J is TRBJ2-1; 12 bases match TRBD2. CDR3 size: 15 residues. Germline CDR1 reads LNHDA; CDR2 reads SQIVND (reference sequence). The V gene end was trimmed by 5 bases and the J gene end by 10 bases; junction bases not matched to a gene: 9. The CDR3 sequence is CASSALAGGPGEQFF. Here the CDR3 DNA reads TGTGCCAGTAGTGCCCTAGCGGGAGGGCCCGGGGAGCAGTTCTTC.

On this clonotype: This may arise from a read error, as a much more abundant clone is one base away. The J gene is TRBJ2-7, the V gene TRBV20-1; D is ambiguous. The CDR3 extends over 13 amino acids. Germline values: CDR1 DFQATT, CDR2 SNEGSKA (reference sequence). The CDR3 region is CSARVADTYEQHF. Here the CDR3 DNA reads TGCAGTGCTAGAGTGGCAGATACCTACGAGCAGCACTTC.

This clonotype was recorded at least ten times. V usage is TRBV4-1 and J usage is TRBJ1-4; D is possibly TRBD1 (6 bases). The CDR3 loop spans 17 amino acids. Trimming took off 3 bases at V and 3 bases at J, with 17 bases between the two ends. The germline V gene encodes CDR1 MGHRA and CDR2 YSYEKL. The CDR3 loop is CASSQELYRAANEKLFF. Written as DNA, the CDR3 is TGCGCCAGCAGCCAGGAGCTCTACAGGGCGGCTAATGAAAAACTGTTTTTT.

This clonotype was picked up many times. V and J are TRBV6-5 and TRBJ2-7; D call uncertain. This CDR3 has 18 residues. Germline CDR1 MNHEY, CDR2 SVGAGI. Between the trimmed V and J ends, which lost 5 bases and 2 bases, there was a span of 25 bases. The CDR3 region is CASSPNKNFGPSTYEQYF. The CDR3 DNA reads TGTGCCAGCAGTCCCAATAAGAACTTCGGACCTTCCACCTACGAGCAGTACTTC.